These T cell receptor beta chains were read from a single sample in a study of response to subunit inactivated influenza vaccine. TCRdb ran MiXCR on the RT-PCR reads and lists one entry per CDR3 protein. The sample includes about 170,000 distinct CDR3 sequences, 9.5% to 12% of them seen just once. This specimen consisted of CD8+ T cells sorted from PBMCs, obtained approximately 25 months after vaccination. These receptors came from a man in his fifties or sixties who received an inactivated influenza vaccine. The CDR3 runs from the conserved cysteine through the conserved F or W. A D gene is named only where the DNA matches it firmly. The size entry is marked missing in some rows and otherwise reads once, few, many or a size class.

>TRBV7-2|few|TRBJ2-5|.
CASSLKIKYQETQYF
TGTGCCAGCAGCTTGAAGATTAAGTACCAAGAGACCCAGTACTTC
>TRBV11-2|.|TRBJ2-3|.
CASSEPGALSTDTQYF
TGTGCCAGCAGCGAACCAGGGGCATTAAGCACAGATACGCAGTATTTT
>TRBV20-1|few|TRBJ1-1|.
CSARGPGRGTEAFF
TGCAGTGCTAGAGGCCCGGGACGGGGCACTGAAGCTTTCTTT
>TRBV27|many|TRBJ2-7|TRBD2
CASSLLVGREPAEQYF
TGTGCCAGCAGTTTATTAGTAGGGCGGGAGCCGGCCGAGCAGTACTTC
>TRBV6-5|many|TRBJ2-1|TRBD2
CASSYTGGLSNEQFF
TGTGCCAGCAGTTATACGGGGGGGCTGTCCAATGAGCAGTTCTTC
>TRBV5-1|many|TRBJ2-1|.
CASRIGSYNEQFF
TGCGCCAGCCGCATCGGGTCTTACAATGAGCAGTTCTTC
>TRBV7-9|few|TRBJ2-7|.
CASSLDVSPYEQYF
TGTGCCAGCAGCTTAGATGTATCACCCTACGAGCAGTACTTC
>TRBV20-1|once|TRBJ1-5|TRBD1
CSARVGTDLSNQPQHF
TGCAGTGCTAGAGTGGGGACAGATCTTAGCAATCAGCCCCAGCATTTT
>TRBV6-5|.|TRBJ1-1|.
CASSYGGVNTEAFF
TGTGCCAGCAGTTACGGAGGGGTGAACACTGAAGCTTTCTTT
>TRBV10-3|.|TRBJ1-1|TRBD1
CATGGTGETNTEAFF
TGTGCCACCGGGGGAACAGGGGAAACGAACACTGAAGCTTTCTTT
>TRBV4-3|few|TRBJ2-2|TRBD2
CASSQTDGLAGRGELFF
TGCGCCAGCAGCCAAACTGATGGACTAGCGGGGAGAGGGGAGCTGTTTTTT
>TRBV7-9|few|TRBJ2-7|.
CASSTPQAREQYF
TGTGCCAGCAGCACCCCCCAAGCTAGGGAGCAGTACTTC
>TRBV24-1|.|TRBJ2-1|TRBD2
CATSGEREGPSSYNEQFF
TGTGCCACCAGTGGGGAGCGGGAGGGCCCAAGCTCCTACAATGAGCAGTTCTTC
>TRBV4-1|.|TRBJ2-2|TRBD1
CASSQETRGPNTGELFF
TGCGCCAGCAGCCAAGAGACCAGGGGGCCAAACACCGGGGAGCTGTTTTTT
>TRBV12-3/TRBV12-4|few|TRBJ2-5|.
CASSPQGAETQYF
TGTGCCAGCAGTCCTCAGGGCGCAGAGACCCAGTACTTC
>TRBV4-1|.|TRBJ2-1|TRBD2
CASSQAGGTYNEQFF
TGCGCCAGCAGCCAGGCCGGGGGGACCTACAATGAGCAGTTCTTC
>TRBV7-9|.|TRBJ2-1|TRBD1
CATRGTEDGLSYNEQFF
TGTGCCACCAGGGGGACAGAGGACGGATTATCCTACAATGAGCAGTTCTTC
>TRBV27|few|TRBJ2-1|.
CASSGYHNEQFF
TGTGCCAGCAGTGGATACCACAATGAGCAGTTCTTC
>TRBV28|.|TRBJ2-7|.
CASSFAGLSYEQYF
TGTGCCAGCAGTTTTGCAGGATTGTCCTACGAGCAGTACTTC
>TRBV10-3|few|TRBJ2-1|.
CAISDFRVNSIDEQFF
TGTGCCATCAGTGATTTCAGGGTTAATAGTATAGATGAGCAGTTCTTC
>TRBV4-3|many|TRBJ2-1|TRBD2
CASSQELADNNEQFF
TGCGCCAGCAGCCAAGAACTAGCGGATAACAATGAGCAGTTCTTC
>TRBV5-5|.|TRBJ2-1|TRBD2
CASSAAGLGSYNEQFF
TGTGCCAGCAGCGCCGCCGGACTAGGCTCCTACAATGAGCAGTTCTTC
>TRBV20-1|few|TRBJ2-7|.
CSASWGFPTYEQYF
TGCAGTGCTAGCTGGGGGTTCCCTACCTACGAGCAGTACTTC
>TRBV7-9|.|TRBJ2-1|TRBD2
CASSITSGSAYNEQFF
TGTGCCAGCAGCATTACTAGCGGGAGCGCTTACAATGAGCAGTTCTTC
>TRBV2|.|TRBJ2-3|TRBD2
CAINGGGAFPDTDTQYF
TGTGCCATAAACGGCGGGGGGGCCTTTCCCGATACAGATACGCAGTATTTT
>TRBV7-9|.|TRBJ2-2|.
CASSFPGTYTLDGELFF
TGTGCCAGCAGCTTTCCGGGGACATACACCTTAGACGGGGAGCTGTTTTTT
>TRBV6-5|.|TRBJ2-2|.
CASSYSRVRANTGELFF
TGTGCCAGCAGTTACTCCCGGGTGAGGGCGAACACCGGGGAGCTGTTTTTT
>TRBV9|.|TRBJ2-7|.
CASSVAGYEQYF
TGTGCCAGCAGCGTAGCAGGTTACGAGCAGTACTTC
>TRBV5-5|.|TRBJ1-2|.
CASTLEWNGYTF
TGTGCCAGCACATTGGAATGGAATGGCTACACCTTC
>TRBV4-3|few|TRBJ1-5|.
CASSQAVFSNQPQHF
TGCGCCAGCAGCCAAGCAGTATTTAGCAATCAGCCCCAGCATTTT
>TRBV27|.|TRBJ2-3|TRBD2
CASSFIAGGRTDTQYF
TGTGCCAGCAGTTTCATAGCGGGGGGGCGGACAGATACGCAGTATTTT
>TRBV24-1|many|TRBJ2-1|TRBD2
CATSDWTSGNEQFF
TGTGCCACCAGTGACTGGACTAGCGGCAATGAGCAGTTCTTC
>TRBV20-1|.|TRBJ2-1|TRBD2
CSARDPGRDYNEQFF
TGCAGTGCTAGAGACCCCGGGAGGGACTACAATGAGCAGTTCTTC
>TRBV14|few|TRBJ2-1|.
CASSQVRDPHNEQFF
TGTGCCAGCAGCCAAGTTCGGGACCCCCACAATGAGCAGTTCTTC
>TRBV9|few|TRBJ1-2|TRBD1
CASSVDGTGGDGYTF
TGTGCCAGCAGCGTAGACGGGACAGGGGGCGATGGCTACACCTTC
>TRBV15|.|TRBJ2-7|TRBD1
CATSTTDRGSYEQYF
TGTGCCACCAGCACAACGGACAGGGGGAGTTACGAGCAGTACTTC
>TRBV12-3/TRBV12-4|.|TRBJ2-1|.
CASRQTGSYNEQFF
TGTGCCAGCAGACAGACAGGCTCCTACAATGAGCAGTTCTTC